The clone carrying this TCR beta chain showed up just once. Its cognate antigen is unknown. V was cut by 6 bases and J by 8 bases, with 17 bases left in between. The CDR3 extends over 14 amino acids. This entry is derived from a study of T cells in Graves' hyperthyroidism and ophthalmopathy. Study summary: Peripheral blood collection took place at initial diagnosis, before any treatment.

Thyroid ultrasound and orbital computed tomography, with clinical symptoms and serum thyroxine and TRAb, informed diagnoses. General study points: Most clonotypes that expanded in the thyroid above 0.001 also showed up in blood.

Amplified TCR beta CDR3 regions derived from RNA transcripts. First-round RT-PCR of the TCR CDR3 relied on the HTBI primer set. Via MiXCR, TCRdb re-called the multiplex PCR reads, giving one row per CDR3 protein. The repertoire holds about 400,000 distinct CDR3 sequences, with approximately 14% as singletons. Sequencing was carried out using blood. The chain joins TRBV12-3 or TRBV12-4 to TRBJ2-4; tentatively, D is TRBD2 (5 bases). This sequence originates from a woman aged 18-35 years with Graves' hyperthyroidism that later progressed to Graves' ophthalmopathy. CDR3: CASSSWFERDIQYF. CDR3 nucleotides: TGTGCCAGCAGCTCCTGGTTCGAGAGGGACATTCAGTACTTC.